This T cell receptor beta chain was profiled in a study of blood T cell repertoires in COVID-19. Study background: Material from acute and convalescent COVID-19 was sourced from the United States, Italy and Spain. T cells, B-cell-depleted T cells, or PBMCs provided the cDNA or gDNA that served as material.

This CDR3 spans 15 amino acids. V shed 4 bases and J shed 0 bases, with 10 bases lying between them. Germline assignment: CDR1 KGHSH and CDR2 LQKENI. In the authors' methods: How many nucleated cells were present was estimated from reference gene primer amplification. Sequenced by immunoSEQ multiplex PCR; TCRdb stores in-frame clones only, minus some. The D gene and trimming were derived from the DNA, and the V and J assignments and clone size from that table. Altogether 40,000 or so clones are present, 85% to 90% being singletons, with the ten largest covering roughly 9.5%. The sample comprised peripheral blood. V gene TRBV18 combines with J gene TRBJ1-3, with a possible D match to TRBD1 (5 bases). The TCR comes from a man aged 25 to 40 with active or convalescent COVID-19. CDR3 residues: CASSLIDSSGNTIYF. DNA for the CDR3: TGTGCCAGCTCACTCATAGACAGCTCTGGAAACACCATATATTTT.